This passage covers 15 T cell receptor beta chains from one sample sequenced in a study of chemoradiotherapy in HPV16-positive cancers. Clones were sequenced by immunoSEQ multiplex PCR, and TCRdb holds only the in-frame ones, with some missing. The sample records 22,000 or so clones, 70% to 90% being singletons. The sequencing here drew on blood, taken from a patient who underwent chemoradiotherapy. The receptor source for this set is a human donor with HPV-associated anogenital cancer.

The rearrangement joins TRBV4-2 to TRBJ2-1, with D unresolved. The CDR3 extends over 15 amino acids. Trimming shortened V by 0 bases and J by 2 bases, and 8 bases separated the two germline ends. Germline lookup yields CDR1 LGHNA and CDR2 YNFKEQ. For the CDR3, the DNA is TGTGCCAGCAGCCAAGATCTGGGTGCCTACAATGAGCAGTTCTTC. It codes for CASSQDLGAYNEQFF.

The V gene is TRBV7-9, the J gene TRBJ1-2, with D tentatively TRBD1 (6 bases). The V end lost 5 bases, the J end lost 0 bases, and 13 bases lay between the germline ends. The CDR3 is made up of 15 amino acids. Per the germline V gene, CDR1 is SEHNR and CDR2 is FQNEAQ (reference sequence). The CDR3 nucleotides are TGTGCCAGCAGCAACCGGGACACCGCTAACTATGGCTACACCTTC. Translating it yields CASSNRDTANYGYTF.

The chain employs TRBV5-1 and TRBJ2-1, with 8 bases that match TRBD2. V dropped 2 bases and J dropped 6; count of bases not matched to a gene: 7. Looked up from germline, CDR1 is SGHRS and CDR2 is YFSETQ. The CDR3 covers 15 residues. CDR3 sequence reads: CASSLTGTRGNEQFF. The CDR3 DNA is TGCGCCAGCAGCTTAACCGGGACTAGAGGCAATGAGCAGTTCTTC.

The genes are TRBV7-9 and TRBJ1-1, with 7 bases fitting TRBD1. Germline assignment: CDR1 SEHNR and CDR2 FQNEAQ (reference sequence). The ends lost 0 bases at V and 6 bases at J; junction bases unmatched: 13. The CDR3 length is 17 residues. The CDR3 is CASSLAGSQGRRSEAFF. Written as DNA, the CDR3 is TGTGCCAGCAGCTTAGCTGGTTCACAGGGGCGCAGGTCTGAAGCTTTCTTT.

V and J are TRBV18 and TRBJ2-3; D perhaps matches TRBD1 (6 bases). The CDR3 spans 13 residues. CDR1 and CDR2 from the germline V gene are KGHSH and LQKENI. V lost 2 bases to trimming and J lost 7 bases, with 10 bases between them. The CDR3 loop is CASSPSRGYTQYF. The CDR3 bases are TGTGCCAGCTCACCAAGCAGGGGATATACGCAGTATTTT.

This chain connects TRBV10-2 to TRBJ2-2; D may match TRBD1 or TRBD2 (6 bases each). The germline V and J ends were trimmed by 4 bases and 5 bases, with 17 bases remaining between them. Germline V gene lookup returns CDR1 WSHSY and CDR2 SAAADI. The CDR3 runs 16 residues. Written as DNA, the CDR3 is TGCGCCAGCAGTGGGGACCACGGGGGCCGAACCGGGGAGCTGTTTTTT. Translation gives CASSGDHGGRTGELFF.

This clone was recorded a few times. The CDR3: CASSQDGPGQGRYRVQPQHF. The CDR3 DNA follows: TGTGCCAGCAGCCAAGATGGCCCGGGACAGGGAAGATATAGGGTTCAGCCCCAGCATTTT. V and J are TRBV4-2 and TRBJ1-5; the match to TRBD1 covers 9 bases. Germline V gene sequence: CDR1 LGHNA, CDR2 YNFKEQ. CDR3 length: 20 amino acids. Unmatched junction bases numbered 18, after V lost 0 bases and J lost 6 bases.

The rearrangement uses TRBV10-3 and TRBJ1-4; no reliable D call. This CDR3 spans 16 amino acids. Germline lookup yields CDR1 ENHRY and CDR2 SYGVKD. The germline V and J ends were trimmed by 6 bases and 0 bases, with 14 bases remaining between them. CDR3 loop: CAIRPFGFPTNEKLFF. The CDR3 DNA follows: TGTGCCATCAGGCCTTTCGGGTTTCCAACTAATGAAAAACTGTTTTTT.

The genes are TRBV11-3 and TRBJ2-2, with 9 positions matching TRBD1. The J segment lost 6 bases and the V segment lost 6 bases, leaving 8 bases of the junction unmatched. Germline V CDR1 and CDR2: SGHNT, YENEEA. This CDR3 region has 15 residues. CDR3 sequence: CASRGPGQGAGELFF. The CDR3 bases are TGTGCCAGCAGGGGACCGGGACAGGGCGCCGGGGAGCTGTTTTTT.

The chain uses TRBV11-1 and TRBJ2-1; 8 positions match TRBD1. The CDR3 has 14 amino acids. The germline CDR1 and CDR2 sequences are SGHAT and FQDESV (reference sequence). Trimming took 8 bases from V and 4 from J; bases not matched to a gene: 7. The CDR3 region has the DNA TGTGCCAGCGAAGACAGGGGCTGGTACAATGAGCAGTTCTTC. Translating gives CASEDRGWYNEQFF.

The genes are TRBV27 and TRBJ1-4, with D tentatively TRBD1 (6 bases). The CDR3 consists of 15 residues. The V end was cut by 6 bases, the J end by 8 bases, with 19 bases between. The germline CDR1 and CDR2 sequences are MNHEY and SMNVEV (reference sequence). The CDR3 bases are TGTGCCAGCAGCCGTACAGGGTGGGCGGGCGAAAAACTGTTTTTT. It codes for CASSRTGWAGEKLFF.

The chain uses TRBV9 and TRBJ2-3; D is perhaps TRBD2 (6 bases). The CDR3 sequence is 15 residues long. Germline CDR1 is SGDLS and CDR2 is YYNGEE. V gave up 0 bases and J gave up 0 bases, with 8 bases separating them. CDR3 amino acids: CASSVGAGSTDTQYF. CDR3 nucleotide sequence: TGTGCCAGCAGCGTAGGTGCGGGAAGCACAGATACGCAGTATTTT.

V usage is TRBV7-8 and J usage is TRBJ1-5, with TRBD1 matching over 7 bases. Germline lookup yields CDR1 SGHVS and CDR2 FQNEAQ. This CDR3 contains 14 residues. Trimming at V came to 3 bases and at J to 6 bases, leaving 5 bases not matched to a gene. The CDR3 DNA is TGTGCCAGCAGCTTCGAGACAGGGATTCAGCCCCAGCATTTT. It codes for CASSFETGIQPQHF. The entire variable domain, with the rest obtained from reference TRBV7-8 and TRBJ1-5, is as follows: GAGVSQSPRYKVAKRGQDVALRCDPISGHVSLFWYQQALGQGPEFLTYFQNEAQLDKSGLPSDRFFAERPEGSVSTLKIQRTQQEDSAVYLCASSFETGIQPQHFGDGTRLSIL.

This chain joins TRBV10-3 and TRBJ1-5; maybe TRBD1 (5 bases). This CDR3 region has 15 residues. V lost 4 bases and J 0 bases, leaving 10 bases between the germline ends. Looked up from germline, CDR1 is ENHRY and CDR2 is SYGVKD. The CDR3 coding sequence is TGTGCCATCAGTGGGGACGGGAATAGCAATCAGCCCCAGCATTTT. Amino acids: CAISGDGNSNQPQHF.

The rearrangement links TRBV23-1 to TRBJ2-2; D may correspond to TRBD1 or TRBD2 (6 bases each). TRBV23-1 is noted as an ORF with a role that remains uncertain. Between the trimmed V and J ends, which lost 0 bases and 7 bases, there was a span of 18 bases. This CDR3 spans 17 amino acids. The CDR3 here is CASSQSEEGVGIGELFF. The CDR3 nucleotides are TGCGCCAGCAGTCAATCGGAGGAGGGGGTTGGGATCGGGGAGCTGTTTTTT.